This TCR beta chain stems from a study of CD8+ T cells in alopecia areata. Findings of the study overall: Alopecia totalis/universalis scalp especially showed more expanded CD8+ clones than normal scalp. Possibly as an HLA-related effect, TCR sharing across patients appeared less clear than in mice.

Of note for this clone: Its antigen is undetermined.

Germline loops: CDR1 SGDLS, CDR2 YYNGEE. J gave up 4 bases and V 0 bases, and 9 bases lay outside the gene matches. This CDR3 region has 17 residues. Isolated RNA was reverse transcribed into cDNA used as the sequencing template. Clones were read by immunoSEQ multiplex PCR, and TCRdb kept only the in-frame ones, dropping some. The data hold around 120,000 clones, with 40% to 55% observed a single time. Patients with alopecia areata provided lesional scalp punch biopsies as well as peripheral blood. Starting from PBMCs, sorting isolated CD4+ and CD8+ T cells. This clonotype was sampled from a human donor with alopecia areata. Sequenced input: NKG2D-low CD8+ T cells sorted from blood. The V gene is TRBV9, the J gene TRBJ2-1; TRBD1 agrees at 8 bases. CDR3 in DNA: TGTGCCAGCAGCGTAGCAGGGACAGGAGCCCCTTACAATGAGCAGTTCTTC. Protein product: CASSVAGTGAPYNEQFF.